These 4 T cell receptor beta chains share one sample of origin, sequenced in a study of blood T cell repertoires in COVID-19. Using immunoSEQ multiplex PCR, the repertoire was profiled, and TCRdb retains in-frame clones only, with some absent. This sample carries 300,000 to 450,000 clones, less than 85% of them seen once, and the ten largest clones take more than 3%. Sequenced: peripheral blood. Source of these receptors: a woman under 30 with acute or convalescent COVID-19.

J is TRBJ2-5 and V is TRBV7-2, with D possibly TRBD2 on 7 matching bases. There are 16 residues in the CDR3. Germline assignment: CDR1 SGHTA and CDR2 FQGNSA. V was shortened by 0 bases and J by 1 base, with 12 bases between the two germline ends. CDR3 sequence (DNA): TGTGCCAGCAGCTTAGCCCCCCGGGGGGCCCAAGAGACCCAGTACTTC. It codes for CASSLAPRGAQETQYF.

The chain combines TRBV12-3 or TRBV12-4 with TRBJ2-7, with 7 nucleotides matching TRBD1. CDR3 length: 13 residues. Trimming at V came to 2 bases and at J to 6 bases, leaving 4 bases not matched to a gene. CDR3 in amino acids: CASSLTGESEQYF. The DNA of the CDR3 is TGTGCCAGCAGTTTAACAGGGGAGAGCGAGCAGTACTTC.

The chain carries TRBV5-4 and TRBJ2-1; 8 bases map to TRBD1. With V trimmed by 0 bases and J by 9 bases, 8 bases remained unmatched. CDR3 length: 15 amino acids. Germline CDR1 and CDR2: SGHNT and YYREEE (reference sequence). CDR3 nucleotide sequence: TGTGCCAGCAGCTTGGGGGACAGGTCGGGGGCTGAGCAGTTCTTC. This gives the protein CASSLGDRSGAEQFF.

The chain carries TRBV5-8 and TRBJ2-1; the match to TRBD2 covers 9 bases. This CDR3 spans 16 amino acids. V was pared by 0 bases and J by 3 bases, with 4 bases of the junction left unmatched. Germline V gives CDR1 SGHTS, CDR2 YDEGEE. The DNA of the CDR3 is TGTGCCAGCAGCTTGGCCGCGGGGGGGGACTACAATGAGCAGTTCTTC. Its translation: CASSLAAGGDYNEQFF. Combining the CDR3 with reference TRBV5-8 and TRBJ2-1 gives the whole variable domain EAGVTQSPTHLIKTRGQQATLRCSPISGHTSVYWYQQALGLGLQFLLWYDEGEERNRGNFPPRFSGRQFPNYSSELNVNALELEDSALYLCASSLAAGGDYNEQFFGPGTRLTVL.